Following are 29 T cell receptor beta chains from one sample sequenced in a study of T-cell memory formation after mild COVID-19 (dated by TCRdb to the early 2020s). Receptor amplification or capture employed 5' RACE. This sample was sequenced with an Illumina NovaSeq 6000. TCRdb reanalyzed the raw reads on its own, using fastp at Q25 for trimming and MiXCR for clone calling, and kept in-frame beta chains. Rows are unified per CDR3 protein, each entry keeping the most common DNA and genes. The sample table records about 400,000 distinct CDR3 sequences; 20% to 25% of these occur just once. The leading ten clones occupy about an eighth of the sample. The source material was PBMCs or a T cell subset sorted from them (not recorded which). All receptors derive from an adult woman who had mild COVID-19 (a few samples of this study predate the infection). The sample titles of this study are shuffled in the database, so cell type and time point are left out; the donor was told from shared clones.

J is TRBJ2-3 and V is TRBV20-1; 11 positions agree with TRBD2. Germline loops: CDR1 DFQATT, CDR2 SNEGSKA (reference sequence). J was trimmed by 4 bases and V by 4 bases; bases with no gene match: 4. The CDR3 runs 14 residues. For the CDR3, the DNA is TGCAGTGCTACGACTAGCGGGGAACCAGATACGCAGTATTTT. This translates into CSATTSGEPDTQYF.

The chain employs TRBV15 and TRBJ2-2; D possibly matches TRBD1 or TRBD2 (6 bases each). The CDR3 sequence is 13 residues long. The V end lost 4 bases, the J end lost 9 bases, and 12 bases lay between the germline ends. Germline loops: CDR1 LNHNV, CDR2 YYDKDF (reference sequence). The CDR3 loop is CATSKGGQRELFF. CDR3 DNA: TGTGCCACCAGCAAAGGGGGGCAACGGGAGCTGTTTTTT.

This clonotype was observed at least ten times. The chain links TRBV27 to TRBJ2-4, with 10 bases identical to TRBD1. The CDR3 extends over 14 amino acids. The V segment lost 4 bases and the J segment 13 bases; nucleotides outside the gene matches: 10. CDR1 is MNHEY and CDR2 is SMNVEV in the germline V gene (reference sequence). The CDR3 DNA reads TGTGCCAGCAGTTCGACAGGGGGCGCGTCTAACCAGTACTTC. It codes for CASSSTGGASNQYF.

The chain recombines TRBV30 with TRBJ1-2; D unresolved. Per germline, CDR1 GTSNPN and CDR2 SVGIG (reference sequence). The V gene lost 0 bases and the J gene lost 4 bases, with 6 bases spanning the gap. The CDR3 is 12 amino acids. CDR3 nucleotides: TGTGCCTGGAGTGTAATGGGCTATGGCTACACCTTC. It yields the protein CAWSVMGYGYTF.

J is TRBJ1-1 and V is TRBV3-1, with D unresolved. V was pared by 1 base and J by 5 bases, with 11 bases between. The CDR3 length is 14 residues. Germline V CDR1 and CDR2: LGHDT, YNNKEL (reference sequence). Here the CDR3 DNA reads TGTGCCAGCAGCCAAGGGCAGAAAATAACTGAAGCTTTCTTT. It specifies CASSQGQKITEAFF.

The CDR3 loop is CASRLGEKGYYEQYF. CDR3 sequence (DNA): TGTGCCAGCAGATTGGGGGAAAAAGGATACTACGAGCAGTACTTC. The rearrangement links TRBV6-2 or TRBV6-3 to TRBJ2-7; D possibly uses TRBD1 or TRBD2 (5 bases each). The V gene's germline CDR1 is MNHEY and CDR2 SVGEGT. CDR3 length: 15 amino acids. Deletions cut 6 bases from V and 3 bases from J, with 18 bases between.

A few counts support this clonotype. The V call is TRBV24-1, the J call TRBJ2-1; no clear D. Germline assignment: CDR1 KGHDR and CDR2 SFDVKD. This CDR3 spans 14 amino acids. Deletions cut 1 base from V and 8 bases from J, with 11 bases between. In nucleotides, the CDR3 is TGTGCCACCAGTGATTTTAGCAGGAAGGATGAGCAGTTCTTC. It codes for CATSDFSRKDEQFF.

The rearrangement uses TRBV6-5 and TRBJ2-1; either TRBD1 or TRBD2 may supply D (5 bases each). There are 15 residues in the CDR3. CDR1 is MNHEY, CDR2 SVGAGI, per germline. Trimming shortened V by 2 bases and J by 2 bases, and 10 bases separated the two germline ends. The CDR3 spells CASSYGDGPYNEQFF. The CDR3 nucleotides read TGTGCCAGCAGTTACGGGGACGGCCCCTACAATGAGCAGTTCTTC.

This clonotype was detected a few times. The chain has TRBV29-1 and TRBJ1-1; D ambiguous. V lost 2 bases and J lost 1, with 11 bases in between. There are 14 residues in the CDR3. Germline V CDR1 and CDR2: SQVTM, ANQGSEA. The CDR3 protein is CSVETYTANTEAFF. The CDR3 DNA is TGCAGCGTTGAAACCTATACAGCGAACACTGAAGCTTTCTTT.

In this sample, this clonotype turned up a few times. The gene calls are TRBV6-2 or TRBV6-3 and TRBJ2-7, with D possibly TRBD2 on 6 matching bases. Trimming shortened V by 4 bases and J by 0 bases, and 13 bases separated the two germline ends. In germline, CDR1 is MNHEY, CDR2 SVGEGT. The CDR3 runs 15 residues. The CDR3 DNA sequence: TGTGCCAGCAGTTCAGAGGCGGGGAGCTCCTACGAGCAGTACTTC. It codes for CASSSEAGSSYEQYF.

The chain is built from TRBV7-9 and TRBJ2-3, with no clear D. V dropped 0 bases and J dropped 5 bases, with 6 bases sitting between them. CDR3 length: 13 residues. CDR1 SEHNR and CDR2 FQNEAQ come from the germline V gene (reference sequence). The CDR3 loop reads CASSLALKDTQYF. The DNA for the CDR3 is TGTGCCAGCAGCTTAGCGTTGAAAGATACGCAGTATTTT.

The chain uses TRBV7-8 and TRBJ1-3, with D perhaps TRBD1 (5 bases). The CDR3 loop spans 15 amino acids. From germline, CDR1 is SGHVS and CDR2 FQNEAQ. V gave up 5 bases and J gave up 0 bases, with 11 bases separating them. This chain's CDR3 is CASSPGRGSGNTIYF. The CDR3 DNA reads as TGTGCCAGCAGCCCCGGTAGGGGCTCTGGAAACACCATATATTTT.

This clonotype appeared a few times. The V gene is TRBV7-9, the J gene TRBJ1-1; D possibly corresponds to TRBD1 (5 bases). In germline, CDR1 is SEHNR, CDR2 FQNEAQ (reference sequence). The V gene lost 2 bases and the J gene lost 0 bases, with 16 bases spanning the gap. The CDR3 loop spans 17 amino acids. Written as DNA, the CDR3 is TGTGCCAGCAGCTTACGGGGGGGGAGTCGGATGAACACTGAAGCTTTCTTT. Translation: CASSLRGGSRMNTEAFF.

This chain connects TRBV7-9 to TRBJ1-4, with D unclear. Germline values: CDR1 SEHNR, CDR2 FQNEAQ (reference sequence). Trimming left V 1 base short and J 3 bases short, with 6 bases between. This CDR3 is built from 14 residues. CDR3 nucleotide sequence: TGTGCCAGCAGCTTAGAGCGCTCTAATGAAAAACTGTTTTTT. Its protein product is CASSLERSNEKLFF.

This clonotype was observed a handful of times. The chain combines TRBV5-1 with TRBJ1-2, with D maybe TRBD1 (5 bases). Trimming stripped 4 bases from V and 2 bases from J, with 12 bases between. CDR3 length equals 14 residues. Germline values: CDR1 SGHRS, CDR2 YFSETQ. CDR3 bases: TGCGCCAGCAGCCTCCAGGACATAAACTATGGCTACACCTTC. Residues: CASSLQDINYGYTF. Combining the CDR3 with reference TRBV5-1 and TRBJ1-2 gives the whole variable domain KAGVTQTPRYLIKTRGQQVTLSCSPISGHRSVSWYQQTPGQGLQFLFEYFSETQRNKGNFPGRFSGRQFSNSRSEMNVSTLELGDSALYLCASSLQDINYGYTFGSGTRLTVV.

The genes are TRBV7-9 and TRBJ1-2, with unresolved D. Per germline, CDR1 SEHNR and CDR2 FQNEAQ (reference sequence). The CDR3 totals 16 residues. With 10 bases removed from V and 5 bases from J, the gap between germline ends came to 26 bases. The CDR3 is CAISKYSSVSTYGYTF. CDR3 DNA: TGTGCCATAAGCAAATACAGTTCTGTCTCCACTTATGGCTACACCTTC.

This clonotype has a handful of counts. The chain carries TRBV12-3 or TRBV12-4 and TRBJ2-1, with TRBD1 matching 8 bases. Trimming removed 0 bases from V and 10 bases from J; junction bases left unmatched: 2. The CDR3 is made up of 13 amino acids. CDR3 nucleotide sequence: TGTGCCAGCAGTTTAGCGGACAGGGTGGAGCAGTTCTTC. It yields the protein CASSLADRVEQFF.

The V gene is TRBV4-3, the J gene TRBJ2-7, with D maybe TRBD2 (6 bases). The germline V and J ends were trimmed by 1 base and 5 bases, with 9 bases remaining between them. Per the germline V gene, CDR1 is LGHNA and CDR2 is YSLEER. The CDR3 has 13 residues. In DNA form, the CDR3 reads TGCGCCAGCAGCCAAGTTGGAGGGCACGAGCAGTACTTC. This translates into CASSQVGGHEQYF.

Only a few counts were recorded for this clonotype. The chain links TRBV15 to TRBJ2-7; D is unclear. Trimming removed 0 bases from V and 4 bases from J, with 7 bases in between. The CDR3 has 13 residues. The germline V gene has CDR1 LNHNV and CDR2 YYDKDF (reference sequence). CDR3 DNA sequence: TGTGCCACCAGCAGAGATTCCAGGTACGAGCAGTACTTC. Protein product: CATSRDSRYEQYF. The full variable domain, its missing parts supplied by reference TRBV15 and TRBJ2-7, is DAMVIQNPRYQVTQFGKPVTLSCSQTLNHNVMYWYQQKSSQAPKLLFHYYDKDFNNEADTPDNFQSRRPNTSFCFLDIRSPGLGDTAMYLCATSRDSRYEQYFGPGTRLTVT.

This clonotype has more than one count but fewer than ten. The gene calls are TRBV10-3 and TRBJ2-3, with 14 bases matching TRBD2. CDR1 and CDR2 (germline): ENHRY, SYGVKD. J lost 7 bases, V lost 4 bases, and 4 bases had no gene match. The CDR3 spans 15 residues. The CDR3 spells CAISGTSGRLNTQYF. In nucleotides, the CDR3 is TGTGCCATCAGTGGGACTAGCGGGAGGTTGAATACGCAGTATTTT.

This clonotype was observed a few times. The genes are TRBV7-2 and TRBJ1-2; D is uncertain. CDR3 size: 14 residues. CDR1 SGHTA and CDR2 FQGNSA come from the germline V gene. Trimming shortened V by 0 bases and J by 8 bases, and 13 bases separated the two germline ends. CDR3 region: CASSLAQELRGYTF. For the CDR3, the DNA is TGTGCCAGCAGCTTAGCTCAGGAACTAAGGGGCTACACCTTC.

This clonotype occurred many times. The rearrangement joins TRBV4-3 to TRBJ1-5; TRBD1 might be the D (5 bases). CDR1 is LGHNA and CDR2 is YSLEER in the germline V gene. Trimming left V 0 bases short and J 3 bases short, with 9 bases between. The CDR3 has 15 residues. CDR3 DNA: TGCGCCAGCAGCCAAGATTGGGGGGACAATCAGCCCCAGCATTTT. Translation: CASSQDWGDNQPQHF.

The rearrangement links TRBV25-1 to TRBJ2-7; TRBD2 agrees at 7 bases. The germline CDR1 and CDR2 sequences are MGHDK and SYGVNS. This CDR3 region has 11 residues. V dropped 4 bases and J dropped 7; count of bases not matched to a gene: 1. For the CDR3, the DNA is TGTGCCAGCAGTGGGGGGGGAGAGCAGTACTTC. As protein: CASSGGGEQYF.

The chain has TRBV20-1 and TRBJ1-1, with a tentative D call TRBD1 (6 bases). Trimming took 6 bases from V and 1 from J, leaving 12 bases between them. Germline-derived CDR1 and CDR2 are DFQATT and SNEGSKA (reference sequence). CDR3 length: 13 residues. The CDR3, as DNA: TGCAGTGCCTGGGGGGACAAGAACACTGAAGCTTTCTTT. Its translation is CSAWGDKNTEAFF.

The J gene is TRBJ1-1, the V gene TRBV7-9, with D perhaps TRBD1 (5 bases). V gave up 1 base and J gave up 1 base, with 7 bases separating them. Germline V gene data show CDR1 as SEHNR and CDR2 as FQNEAQ (reference sequence). This CDR3 comprises 14 residues. Here the CDR3 reads CASSLVTGNTEAFF. The CDR3 DNA is TGTGCCAGCAGCTTAGTCACAGGGAACACTGAAGCTTTCTTT.

The chain carries TRBV12-3 or TRBV12-4 and TRBJ2-1, with D possibly matching TRBD2 (6 bases). Trimming took off 7 bases at V and 6 bases at J, with 16 bases between the two ends. This CDR3 has 14 residues. The CDR3 nucleotides are TGTGCCAGCATCACGGAGGGGCGGTTCAATGAGCAGTTCTTC. Its protein is CASITEGRFNEQFF.

The V and J genes are TRBV9 and TRBJ2-7; 12 bases match TRBD2. J lost 3 bases, V lost 4 bases, and 5 bases had no gene match. Germline CDR1 and CDR2: SGDLS and YYNGEE. This CDR3 has 15 residues. The CDR3 nucleotides are TGTGCCAGCAGCCCAGGGACTAGCGGGTACTACGAGCAGTACTTC. Translated, it gives CASSPGTSGYYEQYF.

The chain is built from TRBV29-1 and TRBJ2-1; 11 nucleotides align to TRBD2. With V trimmed by 1 base and J by 4 bases, 9 bases remained unmatched. Germline V gene sequence: CDR1 SQVTM, CDR2 ANQGSEA. The CDR3 is 17 residues long. The CDR3 loop is CSVEGGVSSGRYNEQFF. The CDR3 bases are TGCAGCGTTGAAGGGGGGGTTTCTAGCGGGAGGTACAATGAGCAGTTCTTC.

The gene calls are TRBV7-9 and TRBJ1-1, with D hard to call. CDR1 is SEHNR, CDR2 FQNEAQ, per germline (reference sequence). The CDR3 extends over 13 amino acids. V was shortened by 4 bases and J by 1 base, with 7 bases between the two germline ends. The CDR3 DNA reads as TGTGCCAGCAGCTCACAGCCGAACACTGAAGCTTTCTTT. Translated: CASSSQPNTEAFF.